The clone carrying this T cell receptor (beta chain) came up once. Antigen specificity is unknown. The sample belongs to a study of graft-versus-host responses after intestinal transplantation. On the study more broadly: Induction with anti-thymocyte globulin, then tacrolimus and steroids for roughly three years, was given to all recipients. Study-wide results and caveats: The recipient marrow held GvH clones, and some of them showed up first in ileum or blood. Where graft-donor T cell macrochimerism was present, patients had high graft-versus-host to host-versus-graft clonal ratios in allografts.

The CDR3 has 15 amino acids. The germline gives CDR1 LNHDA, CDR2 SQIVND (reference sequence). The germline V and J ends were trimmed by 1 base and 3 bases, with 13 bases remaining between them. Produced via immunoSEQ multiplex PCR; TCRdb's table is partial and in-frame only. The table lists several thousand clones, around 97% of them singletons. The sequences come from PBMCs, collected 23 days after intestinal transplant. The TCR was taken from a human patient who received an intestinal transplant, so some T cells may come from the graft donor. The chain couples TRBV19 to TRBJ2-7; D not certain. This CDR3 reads CASSIAPSEVYEQYF. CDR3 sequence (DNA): TGTGCCAGTAGTATAGCTCCGTCCGAGGTCTACGAGCAGTACTTC.